The sequence of this T cell receptor beta chain was determined in a study of glioma-infiltrating T cells. Amplification of TCR alpha and beta CDR3 regions from RNA used iRepertoire nested multiplex PCR. A single record per CDR3 protein comes from TCRdb applying MiXCR to the multiplex PCR reads. Of about 180,000 distinct CDR3 sequences detected, around 40% appear once; the ten largest clones hold roughly 5.2%. Concerning this clonotype: Its target is unknown. Since a much larger clone is just one base distant, this may be a read error.

The study's findings and limits: Gliomas, especially low-grade, showed above-expected tissue-blood divergence; non-neoplastic patients showed below.

Trimming removed 4 bases from V and 3 bases from J, with 27 bases in between. CDR1 is MNHGY and CDR2 is SVAAGI in the germline V gene. CDR3 size: 19 residues. Sequenced: glioma tissue, nonneoplastic brain tissue, or PBMCs (not recorded which). This receptor was obtained from a human donor with low-grade glioma or glioblastoma, undergoing nonglioma brain surgery, or in good health (not recorded which). V usage is TRBV6-9 and J usage is TRBJ1-1, with D maybe TRBD1 (6 bases). In nucleotides, the CDR3 is TGTGCCAGCAGTTCCGCCCCCAATGACAGGCCCGAACCCTACACTGAAGCTTTCTTT. This codes for CASSSAPNDRPEPYTEAFF.